This T cell receptor (beta chain) stems from a study of vaccination effects on CD4 cells after COVID-19. The V gene end was trimmed by 8 bases and the J gene end by 2 bases; junction bases not matched to a gene: 5. Germline values: CDR1 SNHLY, CDR2 FYNNEI. The CDR3 sequence is 13 residues long. This clone occurred a few times. Its specificity is not known. Profiling relied on immunoSEQ multiplex PCR, and the TCRdb table lists in-frame clones only, not all of them. The repertoire holds tens of thousands of clones, with 55% to 75% as singletons. Cultured cells yielded isolated CD4+ T cells after 10 days.

The gene calls are TRBV2 and TRBJ1-2, with 7 bases that match TRBD1. The sample in question was CD4+ T cells from PBMCs cultured without peptide, obtained before COVID-19 vaccination. This receptor was obtained from a human donor who had a prior SARS-CoV-2 infection. In DNA form, the CDR3 reads TGTGCCAGCCACCGGGACAGCAACTATGGCTACACCTTC. Protein sequence: CASHRDSNYGYTF.